This T cell receptor beta chain was found in a study of T cell responses to AZD1222 COVID-19 vaccine. CDR1 and CDR2 from the germline V gene are SGDLS and YYNGEE. V was pared by 3 bases and J by 1 base, with 3 bases of the junction left unmatched. The CDR3 is made up of 15 amino acids. Clones were sequenced by immunoSEQ multiplex PCR, and TCRdb holds only the in-frame ones, with some missing. The sample lists some 110,000 clones, more than 70% occurring once. Specimen: peripheral blood, collected on day 0 of AZD1222 vaccination. The rearrangement joins TRBV9 to TRBJ2-1; 8 nucleotides match TRBD1. This sequence originates from an adult in good health. CDR3 nucleotide sequence: TGTGCCAGCAGCGGGACAGGGCTTTCCTACAATGAGCAGTTCTTC. This encodes CASSGTGLSYNEQFF.